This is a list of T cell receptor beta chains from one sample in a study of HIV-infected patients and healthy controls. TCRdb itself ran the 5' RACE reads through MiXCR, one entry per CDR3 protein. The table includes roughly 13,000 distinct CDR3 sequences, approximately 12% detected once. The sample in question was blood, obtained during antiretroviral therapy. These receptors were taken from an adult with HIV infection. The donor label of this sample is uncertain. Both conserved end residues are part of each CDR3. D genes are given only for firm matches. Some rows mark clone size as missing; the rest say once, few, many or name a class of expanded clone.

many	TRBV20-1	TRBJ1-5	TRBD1	CSARAKTGTQPQHF	TGCAGTGCTAGAGCAAAGACAGGGACTCAGCCCCAGCATTTT
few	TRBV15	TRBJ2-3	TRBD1	CATDRDRELDTQYF	TGTGCCACAGACCGGGACAGGGAGTTAGATACGCAGTATTTT
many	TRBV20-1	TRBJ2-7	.	CSAGRTGLEQYF	TGCAGTGCCGGACGGACGGGTTTGGAGCAGTACTTC
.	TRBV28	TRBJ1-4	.	CASRPSTGKLFF	TGTGCCAGCAGACCTTCCACCGGAAAACTGTTTTTT
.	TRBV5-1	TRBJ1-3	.	CASSLSRTSGNTIYF	TGCGCCAGCAGCTTGTCCCGGACCTCCGGAAACACCATATATTTT
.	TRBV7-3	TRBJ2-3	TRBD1	CASSLGQSDTQYF	TGTGCCAGCAGCTTGGGACAGTCAGATACGCAGTATTTT
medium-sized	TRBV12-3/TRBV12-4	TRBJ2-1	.	CASSSSREKEQFF	TGTGCCAGCAGTTCCTCCAGGGAGAAGGAGCAGTTCTTC
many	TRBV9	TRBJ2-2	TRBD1	CASSPRTGGLTGELFF	TGTGCCAGCAGCCCCCGGACAGGGGGTCTCACCGGGGAGCTGTTTTTT
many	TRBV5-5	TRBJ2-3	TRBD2	CASSSQTHPTSGRIVTQYF	TGTGCCAGCAGCTCTCAAACCCACCCGACTAGCGGGAGGATCGTTACGCAGTATTTT
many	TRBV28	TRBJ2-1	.	CASSFFREQFF	TGTGCCAGCAGTTTCTTCCGTGAGCAGTTCTTC
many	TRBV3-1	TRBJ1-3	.	CASSLGHGNTIYF	TGTGCCAGCAGCCTTGGACACGGAAACACCATATATTTT
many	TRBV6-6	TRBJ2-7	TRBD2	CASSYLGREGRGEQYF	TGTGCCAGCAGTTACCTGGGGCGGGAGGGCCGGGGGGAGCAGTACTTC
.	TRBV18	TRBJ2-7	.	CASSPRGPPNSYEQYF	TGTGCCAGCTCACCGCGGGGACCGCCTAACTCCTACGAGCAGTACTTC
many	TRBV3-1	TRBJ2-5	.	CASSQDLTEQETQYF	TGTGCCAGCAGCCAAGATCTGACGGAGCAAGAGACCCAGTACTTC
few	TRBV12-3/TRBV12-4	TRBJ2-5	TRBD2	CASSKGLAETQYF	TGTGCCAGCAGTAAAGGACTAGCCGAGACCCAGTACTTC
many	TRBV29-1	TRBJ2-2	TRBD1	CSVVGQGRTGELFF	TGCAGCGTTGTGGGACAGGGAAGGACCGGGGAGCTGTTTTTT
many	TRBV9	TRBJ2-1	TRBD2	CASRGAGVVDNEQFF	TGTGCCAGCAGGGGAGCGGGAGTTGTGGACAATGAGCAGTTCTTC
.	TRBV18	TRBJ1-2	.	CASSPRQTYGYTF	TGTGCCAGCTCCCCAAGGCAGACCTATGGCTACACCTTC
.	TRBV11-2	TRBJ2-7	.	CASSFKVQFYEQYF	TGTGCCAGCAGCTTTAAGGTACAGTTCTACGAGCAGTACTTC
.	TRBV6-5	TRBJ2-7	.	CASSLQDTAYEQYF	TGTGCCAGCAGTTTGCAGGACACCGCCTACGAGCAGTACTTC
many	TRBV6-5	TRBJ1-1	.	CASSYGARAAEAFF	TGTGCCAGCAGTTACGGCGCCCGTGCGGCTGAAGCTTTCTTT
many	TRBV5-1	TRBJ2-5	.	CASSLVATVEETQYF	TGCGCCAGCAGCTTGGTCGCGACGGTTGAAGAGACCCAGTACTTC
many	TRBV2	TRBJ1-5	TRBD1	CASSEDRGGNQPQHF	TGTGCCAGCAGTGAGGACAGGGGAGGCAATCAGCCCCAGCATTTT
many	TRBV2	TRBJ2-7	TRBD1	CASSPGQGAYEQYF	TGTGCCAGCAGTCCGGGACAGGGGGCTTACGAGCAGTACTTC
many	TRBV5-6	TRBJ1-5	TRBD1	CASSLYGGTGEEDQPQHF	TGTGCCAGCAGCTTGTATGGGGGGACAGGGGAAGAGGATCAGCCCCAGCATTTT
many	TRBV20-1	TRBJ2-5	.	CSASFQETQYF	TGCAGTGCTTCGTTCCAAGAGACCCAGTACTTC
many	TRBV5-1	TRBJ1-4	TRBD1	CASSQGTGDATNEKLFF	TGCGCCAGCAGCCAAGGGACAGGGGATGCAACTAATGAAAAACTGTTTTTT
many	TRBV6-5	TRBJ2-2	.	CASSPVTGELFF	TGTGCCAGCAGTCCCGTCACTGGGGAGCTGTTTTTT
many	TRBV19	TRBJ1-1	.	CASSMETTGITEAFF	TGTGCCAGTAGTATGGAAACAACAGGGATCACTGAAGCTTTCTTT
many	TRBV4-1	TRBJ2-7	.	CASSQDILVKVYEQYF	TGCGCCAGCAGCCAAGATATTTTGGTTAAGGTCTACGAGCAGTACTTC
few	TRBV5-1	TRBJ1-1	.	CASSLAGAGTGTEAFF	TGCGCCAGCAGCTTGGCAGGTGCAGGGACGGGCACTGAAGCTTTCTTT
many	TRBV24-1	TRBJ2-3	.	CATSDFSTDTQYF	TGTGCCACCAGTGATTTCAGCACAGATACGCAGTATTTT
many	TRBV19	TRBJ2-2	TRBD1	CASRSQGANTGELFF	TGTGCCAGTAGATCCCAGGGGGCGAACACCGGGGAGCTGTTTTTT
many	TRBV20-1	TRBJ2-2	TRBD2	CSARYAGVNTGELFF	TGCAGTGCTAGATATGCGGGAGTAAACACCGGGGAGCTGTTTTTT
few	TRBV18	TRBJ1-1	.	CASSAQRYTEAFF	TGTGCCAGCTCAGCCCAGAGGTACACTGAAGCTTTCTTT
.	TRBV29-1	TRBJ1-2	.	CSVVQSGGYTF	TGCAGCGTTGTTCAGTCTGGCGGCTACACCTTC
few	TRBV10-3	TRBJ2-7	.	CAISESLEGRQYF	TGTGCCATCAGTGAGTCGTTGGAGGGTCGGCAGTACTTC
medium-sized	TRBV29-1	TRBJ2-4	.	CSAEEGATNIQYF	TGCAGCGCAGAGGAGGGGGCGACAAACATTCAGTACTTC
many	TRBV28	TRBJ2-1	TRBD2	CASRRSGGSNEQFF	TGTGCCAGCAGGCGCAGCGGCGGGAGTAATGAGCAGTTCTTC
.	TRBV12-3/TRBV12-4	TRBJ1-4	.	CASSLGGAANEKLFF	TGTGCCAGCAGTTTGGGGGGGGCAGCGAATGAAAAACTGTTTTTT
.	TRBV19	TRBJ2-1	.	CASSNQDFEQFF	TGTGCCAGTAGTAATCAGGATTTTGAGCAGTTCTTC
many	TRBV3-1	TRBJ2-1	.	CASSQEGQSYNEQFF	TGTGCCAGCAGCCAAGAGGGCCAGAGCTACAATGAGCAGTTCTTC
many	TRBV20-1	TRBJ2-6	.	CSARASGTLSGANVLTF	TGCAGTGCTAGAGCCTCCGGGACCCTCTCTGGGGCCAACGTCCTGACTTTC
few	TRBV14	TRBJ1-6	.	CASSQVVQGNSPLHF	TGTGCCAGCAGCCAAGTAGTGCAGGGTAATTCACCCCTCCACTTT
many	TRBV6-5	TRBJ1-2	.	CASRGPGASGYTF	TGTGCCAGCAGGGGCCCAGGGGCGAGTGGCTACACCTTC
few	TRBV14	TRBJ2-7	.	CASSQGRGFYEQYF	TGTGCCAGCAGCCAAGGACGAGGGTTCTACGAGCAGTACTTC
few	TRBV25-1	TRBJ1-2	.	CASSPTGTQLNYYGYTF	TGTGCCAGCAGCCCCACCGGGACACAGCTTAACTACTATGGCTACACCTTC
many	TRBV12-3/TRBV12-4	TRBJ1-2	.	CASSLSPRRGYTF	TGTGCCAGCAGTTTATCGCCGCGGCGAGGCTACACCTTC
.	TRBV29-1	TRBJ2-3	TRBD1	CSVRGRGKTDTQYF	TGCAGCGTCCGGGGCAGGGGGAAGACAGATACGCAGTATTTT
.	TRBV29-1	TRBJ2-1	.	CSVGFRGNEQFF	TGCAGCGTTGGTTTCCGGGGTAATGAGCAGTTCTTC
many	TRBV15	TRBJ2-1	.	CATSPGYNEQFF	TGTGCCACCAGCCCCGGGTACAATGAGCAGTTCTTC
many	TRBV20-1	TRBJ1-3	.	CSAQNPSSGNTIYF	TGCAGTGCTCAGAACCCGAGCTCTGGAAACACCATATATTTT
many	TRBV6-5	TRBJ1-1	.	CASSWDTGRGTEAFF	TGTGCCAGCAGTTGGGACACCGGGAGGGGGACTGAAGCTTTCTTT
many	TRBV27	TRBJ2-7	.	CASSLSRTSNEQYF	TGTGCCAGCAGTTTATCGAGAACAAGCAACGAGCAGTACTTC
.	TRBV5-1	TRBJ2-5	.	CASSLSGAEEETQYF	TGCGCCAGCAGCTTATCGGGAGCGGAGGAAGAGACCCAGTACTTC
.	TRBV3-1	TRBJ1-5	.	CASSQHREIQPQHF	TGTGCCAGCAGCCAGCACAGGGAGATTCAGCCCCAGCATTTT
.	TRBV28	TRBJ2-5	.	CASTRARGVQETQYF	TGTGCCAGCACGCGGGCCAGGGGGGTTCAAGAGACCCAGTACTTC